What follows are 10 T cell receptor beta chains derived from one specimen sequenced in a study of graft-versus-host responses after intestinal transplantation. Using immunoSEQ multiplex PCR, the repertoire was profiled, and TCRdb retains in-frame clones only, with some absent. The profile covers approximately 9,700 clones, with about 95% appearing a single time and around 15% taken by the ten largest. This specimen consisted of bone marrow, obtained roughly 540 days after intestinal transplantation. The origin of the receptors is a human patient who received an intestinal transplant, so some T cells may come from the graft donor.

The chain has TRBV27 and TRBJ2-1, with TRBD2 identical over 7 bases. Unmatched junction bases numbered 9, after V lost 2 bases and J lost 8 bases. This CDR3 has 15 amino acids. The germline V gene encodes CDR1 MNHEY and CDR2 SMNVEV (reference sequence). This CDR3 reads CASSLGGRANDEQFF. The CDR3 bases are TGTGCCAGCAGTTTAGGAGGGAGGGCCAACGATGAGCAGTTCTTC.

The gene calls are TRBV9 and TRBJ2-1; 10 bases are shared with TRBD2. CDR1 and CDR2 (germline): SGDLS, YYNGEE. The V and J ends lost 4 bases and 6 bases, in that order; junction bases with no gene match: 7. CDR3 size: 15 residues. The DNA of the CDR3 is TGTGCCAGCAGCCGTGGACTAGCGGAGTCCAATGAGCAGTTCTTC. As protein: CASSRGLAESNEQFF.

The chain couples TRBV9 to TRBJ2-1, with 10 bases fitting TRBD2. After removal of 3 bases from V and 0 bases from J, the junction contained 15 bases not matched to a gene. In germline, CDR1 is SGDLS, CDR2 YYNGEE. The CDR3 sequence is 20 residues long. CDR3 amino acids: CASSDPSGASGSHSYNEQFF. DNA for the CDR3: TGTGCCAGCAGCGACCCGAGCGGGGCTAGCGGGAGCCACTCCTACAATGAGCAGTTCTTC.

V gene TRBV9 combines with J gene TRBJ2-2; 7 nucleotides agree with TRBD2. V shed 3 bases, J shed 5 bases, and the junction held 10 bases outside the gene matches. Germline-derived CDR1 and CDR2 are SGDLS and YYNGEE. CDR3 length: 16 amino acids. The CDR3 nucleotides are TGTGCCAGCAGCGATTGGGGGAGGGGAGGAACCGGGGAGCTGTTTTTT. It is translated as CASSDWGRGGTGELFF.

The CDR3 sequence is CASSPTGNHEQFF. The CDR3 DNA sequence: TGTGCCAGCAGCCCCACAGGGAACCATGAGCAGTTCTTC. V usage is TRBV21-1 and J usage is TRBJ2-1; the DNA was not used to check the table's D call, TRBD1. TRBV21-1 is a listed pseudogene. The CDR3 is 13 residues long.

The CDR3 loop is CASSLRVIGNSYEQYF. CDR3 nucleotide sequence: TGTGCCAGCAGCCTCAGGGTGATAGGAAACTCCTACGAGCAGTACTTC. This chain uses TRBV27 with TRBJ2-7, with D possibly being TRBD1 (5 bases). V lost 6 bases and J lost 0, with 18 bases in between. CDR1 and CDR2 (germline): MNHEY, SMNVEV (reference sequence). The CDR3 runs to 16 residues.

This clone was seen a single time. The chain employs TRBV14 and TRBJ1-2; 9 nucleotides agree with TRBD1. CDR1 SGHDN and CDR2 FVKESK come from the germline V gene. The CDR3 contains 15 residues. V gave up 4 bases and J gave up 5 bases; unmatched junction bases: 8. The CDR3 bases are TGTGCCAGCAGCCCCGGGACAGGGCCGAAATATGGCTACACCTTC. Its translation: CASSPGTGPKYGYTF.

The J gene is TRBJ2-7, the V gene TRBV29-1; the D is unclear. Germline V gene lookup returns CDR1 SQVTM and CDR2 ANQGSEA. The CDR3 spans 11 residues. Trimming left V 8 bases short and J 3 bases short, with 11 bases between. CDR3 bases: TGCAGCACCTTGGACGTCTACGAGCAGTACTTC. Its protein is CSTLDVYEQYF.

This chain links TRBV29-1 with TRBJ2-3; 7 bases fit TRBD2. Per germline, CDR1 SQVTM and CDR2 ANQGSEA. This CDR3 region has 15 residues. V shed 4 bases, J shed 2 bases, and the junction held 9 bases outside the gene matches. CDR3 region: CSVASGVPYTDTQYF. The CDR3 nucleotides read TGCAGCGTTGCCAGCGGGGTCCCCTACACAGATACGCAGTATTTT.

The genes are TRBV4-1 and TRBJ2-3, with 8 bases identical to TRBD2. The CDR3 sequence is 15 residues long. V was clipped by 4 bases and J by 4 bases; unmatched bases: 7. CDR1 is MGHRA, CDR2 YSYEKL, per germline. CDR3 region: CASSPWGRGADTQYF. CDR3 DNA sequence: TGCGCCAGCAGCCCTTGGGGGCGGGGGGCAGATACGCAGTATTTT.